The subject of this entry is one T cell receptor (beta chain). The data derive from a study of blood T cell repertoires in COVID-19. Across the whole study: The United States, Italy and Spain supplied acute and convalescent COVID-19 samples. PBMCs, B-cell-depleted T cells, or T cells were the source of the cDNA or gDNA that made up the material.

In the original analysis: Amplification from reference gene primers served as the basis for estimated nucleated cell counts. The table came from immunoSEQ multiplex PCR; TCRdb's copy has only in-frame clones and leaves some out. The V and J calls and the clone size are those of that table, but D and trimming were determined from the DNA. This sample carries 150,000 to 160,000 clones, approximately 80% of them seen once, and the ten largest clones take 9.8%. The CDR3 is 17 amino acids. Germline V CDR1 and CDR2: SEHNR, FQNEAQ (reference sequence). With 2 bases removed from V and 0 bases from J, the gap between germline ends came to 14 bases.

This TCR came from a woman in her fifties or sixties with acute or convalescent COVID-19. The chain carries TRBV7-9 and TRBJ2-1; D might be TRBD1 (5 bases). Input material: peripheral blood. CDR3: CASSLPPTESSYNEQFF. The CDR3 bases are TGTGCCAGCAGCTTACCCCCGACAGAGAGCTCCTACAATGAGCAGTTCTTC.